This T cell receptor (beta chain) was captured by sequencing in a study of T cell repertoires in cytomegalovirus infection (dated by TCRdb to the late 2010s). As for the study more broadly: Alongside well-studied HLA-B-restricted epitopes, the peptide stimulations were aimed at recently identified HLA-C-restricted CMV epitopes, whose presentation resists viral immunomodulation. The HLA type of each donor mattered for the analysis, because public TCR beta signatures pointed to carriage of CMV infection along with the matching HLA type.

What the treatment or condition label conveys for this sample: in vitro stimulation with specific CMV peptide epitopes to enrich CMV-specific T cells. Reads for this sample came from an Illumina HiSeq 1500. Using fastp at Q25 and MiXCR, TCRdb reprocessed the public reads and kept productive beta chains. Each CDR3 protein gets just one entry, which takes the most common genes and DNA from the rows behind it. For this sample there are 750,000 to 950,000 distinct CDR3 sequences; around 29% appear just once. Jointly, the top ten make up about 12% of the sample. Study-wide findings and limitations: Carriers of CMV infection plus the relevant HLA type were discriminated by the cumulative frequency of public TCR beta family members in the study cohort and in an independent approximately 400-donor cohort. In the ex vivo response, HLA-C-restricted CMV-specific TCR beta clonotypes were dominant, and in two of eight donors the single most frequent clonotype came from this HLA-C-restricted group.

This clonotype has only a few counts. Its target antigen remains unknown. The input lacks base qualities; no much larger clone sits a single base away. V is shortened by 10 bases, J by 0 bases, and the region joining them spans 13 bases. In the germline V gene (reference sequence), CDR1 corresponds to SGHNT and CDR2 to YYREEE. The CDR3 covers 13 residues, taking in both the cysteine and the phenylalanine. Left in the record is the CDR3 DNA by itself, 39 bases read in frame from the first base. The sample consisted of cultured CD8+ T cells from PBMCs, taken from culture after CMV antigen stimulation. This TCR was recovered from a human donor in good health (CMV status not recorded). Some clones in this sample may be carry-over from other donors' samples. This chain joins TRBV5-4 to TRBJ1-1; the best D guess is TRBD1, with 5 bases matching. In nucleotides, the sequence is TGTGCCCTCGGAGGGGCCATGAACACTGAAGCTTTCTTT. It codes for CALGGAMNTEAFF.